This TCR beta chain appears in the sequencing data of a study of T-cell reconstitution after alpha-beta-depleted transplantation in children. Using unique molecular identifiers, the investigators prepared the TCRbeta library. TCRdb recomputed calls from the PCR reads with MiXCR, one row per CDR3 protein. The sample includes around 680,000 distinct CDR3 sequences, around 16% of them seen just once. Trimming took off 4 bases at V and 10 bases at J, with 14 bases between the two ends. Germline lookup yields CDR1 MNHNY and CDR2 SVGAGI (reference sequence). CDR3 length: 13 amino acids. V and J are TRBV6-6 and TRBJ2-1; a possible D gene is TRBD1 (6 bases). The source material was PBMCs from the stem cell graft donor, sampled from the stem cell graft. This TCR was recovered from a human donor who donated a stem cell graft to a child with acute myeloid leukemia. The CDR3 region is CASSSPGHWEQFF. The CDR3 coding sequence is TGTGCCAGCAGTTCCCCGGGACATTGGGAGCAGTTCTTC.